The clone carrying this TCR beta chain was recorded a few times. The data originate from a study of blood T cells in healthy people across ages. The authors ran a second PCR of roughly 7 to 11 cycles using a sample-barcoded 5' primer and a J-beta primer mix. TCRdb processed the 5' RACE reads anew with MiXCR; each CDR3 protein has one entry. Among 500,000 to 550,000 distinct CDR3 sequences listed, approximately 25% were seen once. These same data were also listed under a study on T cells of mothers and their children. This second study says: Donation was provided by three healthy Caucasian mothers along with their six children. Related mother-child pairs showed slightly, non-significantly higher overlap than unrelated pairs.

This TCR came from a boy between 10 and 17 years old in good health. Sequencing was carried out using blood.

The CDR3: CSARNLLDSAGELFF. The CDR3 region has the DNA TGCAGTGCTAGGAATCTTCTCGATTCGGCCGGGGAGCTGTTTTTT. The chain is built from TRBV20-1 and TRBJ2-2; D remains unclear. CDR3 length: 15 residues. CDR1 is DFQATT and CDR2 is SNEGSKA in the germline V gene (reference sequence). V was pared by 3 bases and J by 6 bases, with 17 bases between.